The sequence of this T cell receptor (beta chain) was determined in a study of T-cell memory formation after mild COVID-19. Study-level findings and limits: Mainly CM and EM harbored the contracting CD4+ clones; mainly EMRA harbored the CD8+ ones. Day 15 to 85 contracting clones showed balanced CD4/CD8; day 15 to 37 expanders favored CD4+. Cross-reactive memory appears to have joined, as suggested by some responding clones showing up in pre-infection memory.

TCRdb reanalysed the 5' RACE reads using MiXCR and keeps one entry per CDR3 protein. The repertoire has some 340,000 distinct CDR3 sequences, over 10% of them found once; the top ten carry about 20%. The CDR3 spans 15 residues. With 1 base removed from V and 8 bases from J, the gap between germline ends came to 17 bases. In germline, CDR1 is LGHNA, CDR2 YSLEER. In regard to this clonotype: What it recognizes is unknown.

The chain joins TRBV4-3 to TRBJ1-1, with D perhaps matching TRBD1 (5 bases). Input material: PBMCs or a T cell subset sorted from them (not recorded which). The sequence was collected from a man aged 18 to 30 who had mild COVID-19 (a few samples of this study predate the infection). Cell type and time point are not known. CDR3 coding DNA: TGCGCCAGCAGCCAAGTGGACACCAGAGCGGGAGAAGCTTTCTTT. It codes for CASSQVDTRAGEAFF.